One sample yielded the 7 T cell receptor beta chains listed below, sequenced in a study of blood T cells in healthy people across ages. A second PCR, run for roughly 6 to 11 cycles, used a sample-barcoded 5' primer plus a J-beta primer mix. TCRdb used MiXCR to reprocess the 5' RACE reads, holding one entry per CDR3 protein. The sample lists about 800,000 distinct CDR3 sequences; 20% to 25% were seen once. A further study also used this sample, focusing on T cells of mothers and their children.

Sequenced input: blood. Receptors originate from a boy younger than 18 in good health.

V is TRBV4-2 and J is TRBJ2-5; no clear D. V lost 5 bases and J lost 0, with 13 bases in between. Germline CDR1 and CDR2: LGHNA and YNFKEQ. The CDR3 is 15 amino acids. The CDR3 is CASSGSLADQETQYF. In nucleotides, the CDR3 is TGTGCCAGCAGCGGCTCCCTCGCGGACCAAGAGACCCAGTACTTC.

This clonotype was detected only a few times. This rearrangement joins TRBV28 to TRBJ2-1; no clear D gene. The CDR3 has 13 amino acids. Germline-derived CDR1 and CDR2 are MDHEN and SYDVKM. Deletions cut 8 bases from V and 6 bases from J, with 14 bases between. CDR3 in amino acids: CASGQKYANEQFF. The CDR3 DNA sequence: TGTGCCAGCGGTCAGAAATACGCCAATGAGCAGTTCTTC.

This clonotype showed up just a few times. This sequence joins TRBV28 and TRBJ2-1, with TRBD1 matching over 10 bases. The V and J ends lost 8 bases and 4 bases, in that order; junction bases with no gene match: 8. The length of the CDR3 is 15 residues. Germline V gives CDR1 MDHEN, CDR2 SYDVKM. CDR3 sequence (DNA): TGTGCCAGCCTTCCGGGACAGGGGCCTTACAATGAGCAGTTCTTC. This gives the protein CASLPGQGPYNEQFF. The full variable domain, rest sourced from reference TRBV28 and TRBJ2-1, is DVKVTQSSRYLVKRTGEKVFLECVQDMDHENMFWYRQDPGLGLRLIYFSYDVKMKEKGDIPEGYSVSREKKERFSLILESASTNQTSMYLCASLPGQGPYNEQFFGPGTRLTVL.

This clonotype was observed a few times. The V and J genes are TRBV7-9 and TRBJ2-5; D gene uncertain. This CDR3 has 14 amino acids. Germline CDR1 SEHNR, CDR2 FQNEAQ (reference sequence). Deletions cut 5 bases from V and 5 bases from J, with 15 bases between. CDR3 DNA: TGTGCCAGCAGCCCATCGCTGTCCACGGAGACCCAGTACTTC. Translation gives CASSPSLSTETQYF.

The chain links TRBV3-1 to TRBJ2-5; D not certain. This CDR3 is 15 amino acids long. Germline loops: CDR1 LGHDT, CDR2 YNNKEL (reference sequence). V was pared by 0 bases and J by 2 bases, with 10 bases between. This CDR3 reads CASSQEVNRQETQYF. The CDR3 DNA reads TGTGCCAGCAGCCAAGAGGTCAACCGGCAAGAGACCCAGTACTTC.

There are a few counts of this clonotype. The chain joins TRBV6-2 or TRBV6-3 to TRBJ2-7; 9 bases match TRBD2. Germline V gives CDR1 MNHEY, CDR2 SVGEGT. Losses at the gene ends were 4 bases for V and 0 bases for J; bases not matched to a gene: 7. This CDR3 spans 16 amino acids. CDR3 coding DNA: TGTGCCAGCAGTTTAGTAGCGGGAGTTCCCTCCTACGAGCAGTACTTC. This codes for CASSLVAGVPSYEQYF.

The rearrangement joins TRBV20-1 to TRBJ2-1, with a possible D match to TRBD2 (6 bases). The CDR3 runs 18 residues. Trimming shortened V by 6 bases and J by 0 bases, and 24 bases separated the two germline ends. CDR1 is DFQATT and CDR2 is SNEGSKA in the germline V gene (reference sequence). The CDR3 loop reads CSAGGFGPGVVSYNEQFF. The CDR3 DNA reads TGCAGTGCGGGGGGATTTGGGCCGGGTGTTGTCTCCTACAATGAGCAGTTCTTC.